This T cell receptor beta chain comes out of a study of response to subunit inactivated influenza vaccine. TCRdb reprocessed the RT-PCR reads via MiXCR and lists one record per CDR3 protein. The sample records around 180,000 distinct CDR3 sequences, about 10% being singletons. The germline V gene encodes CDR1 SGHDT and CDR2 YYEEEE. V lost 1 base to trimming and J lost 1 base, with 8 bases between them. This CDR3 comprises 14 residues. Study-level points and caveats: A suggestion made by the authors is that each seasonal influenza vaccination recruits few new T cells.

Worth noting for this clonotype: Its antigen remains unknown.

This sample comprised non-naive T cells sorted from PBMCs, obtained on the day of vaccination. The clonotype originates from a middle-aged man who received an inactivated influenza vaccine. This chain joins TRBV5-6 and TRBJ1-1; D not resolved. The CDR3 DNA is TGTGCCAGCAGCTTGACCGTTACGAACACTGAAGCTTTCTTT. Translation gives CASSLTVTNTEAFF.